The rows below give T cell receptor beta chains drawn from one sample of a study of neurological immune-mediated disorders. TCRdb itself ran the 5' RACE reads through MiXCR, one entry per CDR3 protein. This sample has approximately 37,000 distinct CDR3 sequences, with 3% to 4% found just once. The specimen sequenced was PBMCs. These receptors originate from a man between 25 and 39 years old with multiple sclerosis. The CDR3 runs from the conserved cysteine through the conserved F or W. A D gene is named only where the DNA matches it firmly. Expanded clones are given a class, and other clones once, few, many or no size at all.

V: TRBV13
J: TRBJ2-6
size: many
D: NA
DNA: TGTGCCAGCAGCTCAGCCGACAGGGGAGGGCTCTCTGGGGCCAACGTCCTGACTTTC
CDR3: CASSSADRGGLSGANVLTF

V: TRBV5-1
J: TRBJ2-1
size: few
D: NA
DNA: TGCGCCAGCGCCAAGGACTTGTACAATGAGCAGTTCTTC
CDR3: CASAKDLYNEQFF

V: TRBV20-1
J: TRBJ2-1
size: many
D: TRBD2
DNA: TGCAGTGCTAGAAGGACTAGCGGGGGGTTCTTCCACAATGAGCAGTTCTTC
CDR3: CSARRTSGGFFHNEQFF

V: TRBV11-3
J: TRBJ1-2
size: NA
D: TRBD1
DNA: TGTGCCAGCAGCTCCCCCGACAGGGCCGGGGGCTACACCTTC
CDR3: CASSSPDRAGGYTF

V: TRBV20-1
J: TRBJ1-5
size: many
D: NA
DNA: TGCAGTGCTAGTGGGCAGGGGAATCAGCCCCAGCATTTT
CDR3: CSASGQGNQPQHF

V: TRBV4-2
J: TRBJ2-2
size: many
D: NA
DNA: TGTGCCAGCAGCCAGGGTCAGAACACCGGGGAGCTGTTTTTT
CDR3: CASSQGQNTGELFF

V: TRBV20-1
J: TRBJ2-1
size: many
D: NA
DNA: TGCAGTGCTCTCCAGGGGCCCGGGTACAATGAGCAGTTCTTC
CDR3: CSALQGPGYNEQFF

V: TRBV3-1
J: TRBJ1-3
size: NA
D: NA
DNA: TGTGCCAGCAGCCAGCAGGGAGGAGGAAACACCATATATTTT
CDR3: CASSQQGGGNTIYF

V: TRBV27
J: TRBJ1-1
size: few
D: TRBD1
DNA: TGTGCCAGCAGTTTTTATCCGGGACAGGGGCTCGAAGCTTTCTTT
CDR3: CASSFYPGQGLEAFF

V: TRBV6-5
J: TRBJ2-1
size: many
D: TRBD2
DNA: TGTGCCAGCAGTTCCAAACTAGCGGGGAAAGAGCAGTTCTTC
CDR3: CASSSKLAGKEQFF

V: TRBV4-3
J: TRBJ2-5
size: many
D: TRBD2
DNA: TGCGCCAGCAGCCAAGGCTCTGGAGCGGGGCAAGAGACCCAGTACTTC
CDR3: CASSQGSGAGQETQYF

V: TRBV6-2/TRBV6-3
J: TRBJ2-1
size: many
D: NA
DNA: TGTGCCAGCACCTCGGACGGGACACACTCCTACAATGAGCAGTTCTTC
CDR3: CASTSDGTHSYNEQFF

V: TRBV21-1
J: TRBJ2-1
size: many
D: NA
DNA: TGTGCCAGCGAGCAAAGGGGGGACAGGGGGCAGGACAATGAGCAGTTCTTC
CDR3: CASEQRGDRGQDNEQFF

V: TRBV6-6
J: TRBJ2-2
size: NA
D: TRBD1
DNA: TGTGCCACCCGGAAGGAACAGGGGGAGTCCGGGGAGCTGTTTTTT
CDR3: CATRKEQGESGELFF

V: TRBV12-3/TRBV12-4
J: TRBJ2-4
size: many
D: NA
DNA: TGTGCCAGCAGTTTCAACAGAAACATTCAGTACTTC
CDR3: CASSFNRNIQYF

V: TRBV11-3
J: TRBJ1-1
size: few
D: NA
DNA: TGTGCCAGCAGCTTAGGTCTGAACACTGAAGCTTTCTTT
CDR3: CASSLGLNTEAFF

V: TRBV6-5
J: TRBJ2-3
size: NA
D: TRBD1
DNA: TGTGCCAGCAGCAAACAGGGGCTCTCTAGCACAGATACGCAGTATTTT
CDR3: CASSKQGLSSTDTQYF

V: TRBV20-1
J: TRBJ1-1
size: many
D: NA
DNA: TGCAGTGCTAGACGGGGGACGAACACTGAAGCTTTCTTT
CDR3: CSARRGTNTEAFF

V: TRBV20-1
J: TRBJ1-1
size: many
D: TRBD1
DNA: TGCAGTGCTTCGACAGGGTCGATTGAAGCTTTCTTT
CDR3: CSASTGSIEAFF

V: TRBV11-2
J: TRBJ2-2
size: many
D: NA
DNA: TGTGCCAGCAGCTTATGGTCGGGTCTGAACACCGGGGAGCTGTTTTTT
CDR3: CASSLWSGLNTGELFF

V: TRBV4-2
J: TRBJ2-3
size: many
D: NA
DNA: TGTGCCAGCAGCCCCGTAGTGACGGGACACAGCACAGATACGCAGTATTTT
CDR3: CASSPVVTGHSTDTQYF

V: TRBV12-3/TRBV12-4
J: TRBJ2-4
size: many
D: NA
DNA: TGTGCCAGCAGTTTAGCAGCGGACGCCGGGATGTACTTC
CDR3: CASSLAADAGMYF

V: TRBV2
J: TRBJ1-6
size: many
D: TRBD1
DNA: TGTGCCAGCAGGTTCGGGACAGATAATTCACCCCTCCACTTT
CDR3: CASRFGTDNSPLHF

V: TRBV20-1
J: TRBJ2-7
size: NA
D: TRBD1
DNA: TGCAGTGCCTTCGGGACAGGCACCTACGAGCAGTACTTC
CDR3: CSAFGTGTYEQYF

V: TRBV29-1
J: TRBJ2-7
size: many
D: NA
DNA: TGCAGCGTCTCAAACGTCAACGAGCAGTACTTC
CDR3: CSVSNVNEQYF

V: TRBV20-1
J: TRBJ1-1
size: few
D: TRBD1
DNA: TGCAGTGCTACCCGGACCGGGACAGGAGCTGAAGCTTTCTTT
CDR3: CSATRTGTGAEAFF

V: TRBV2
J: TRBJ2-5
size: many
D: NA
DNA: TGTGCCAGCAGTGTAAGGGGGGCCGAAGAGACCCAGTACTTC
CDR3: CASSVRGAEETQYF